The rows below give T cell receptor beta chains drawn from one sample of a study of Graves' ophthalmopathy and Graves' hyperthyroidism. TCRdb itself ran the multiplex PCR reads through MiXCR, one entry per CDR3 protein. The sample includes 580,000 or so distinct CDR3 sequences, about two fifths of them seen just once. Sample: peripheral blood or thyroid tissue (not recorded which). The receptors were gathered from an adult man with Graves' hyperthyroidism. CDR3s include the opening cysteine and the closing phenylalanine or tryptophan.

length,V,CDR3
14,TRBV29-1,CSVRQDPSTYEQYF
15,TRBV7-8,CASSSHPQGGVEQYF
13,TRBV7-9,CASSLSRGTEAFF
15,TRBV7-2,CASSLSVGGAHRYTF
18,TRBV7-2,CASKWADNRPNYTGELFF
15,TRBV12-3/TRBV12-4,CASSLLVGSATEAFF
13,TRBV29-1,CSVGQTSSYEQYF
15,TRBV5-1,CASSLDAGADHEQYF
11,TRBV3-1,CASSQKDEQYF
14,TRBV25-1,CASSEGGPSYEQYF
16,TRBV4-1,CASSQDEAGASYEQYF
16,TRBV5-8,CASSLDGGSGANVLTF
15,TRBV5-1,CASSLAGTPNYGYTF
15,TRBV7-9,CASSLGGGASDTQYF
18,TRBV12-3/TRBV12-4,CASRHPDRAMKRIPEAFF
15,TRBV2,CASTGAVYGNQSQHF
13,TRBV6-5,CASSSSDGYGYTF
15,TRBV9,CASSPTQVGTDTQYF
12,TRBV7-8,CASSWANSPLHF
17,TRBV5-1,CASRIDSSEITNTEAFF
12,TRBV6-6,CASSPIPYEQYF
12,TRBV29-1,CSVDRGLYEQYF
12,TRBV20-1,CSAFDSNQPQHF
16,TRBV7-9,CASSLTGQGASYEQYF
15,TRBV5-1,CASSNRGDLTGELFF
14,TRBV30,CAWRFRPRDTEAFF
13,TRBV12-3/TRBV12-4,CASSLLNYYEQYF
13,TRBV7-9,CASSPLVADTQYF
11,TRBV7-6,CASSLDDGQFF
17,TRBV7-6,CASSLWSGTASYNEQYF
12,TRBV20-1,CSARDRPYGYTF
14,TRBV20-1,CSAPRGAEADTQYF
13,TRBV6-5,CASSYMGEQPQHF
14,TRBV20-1,CSASLGTGGNEQFF
17,TRBV7-6,CASSLATSGSLGETQYF
14,TRBV29-1,CSVAGGADNQPQHF
16,TRBV20-1,CSARSIQGHSNQPQHF
15,TRBV19,CASSIGGGRTGELFF
18,TRBV7-6,CASSSSRTGGLRNTEAFF
14,TRBV29-1,CSATSQGRYTEAFF
14,TRBV13,CASSNTGTGNEQYF
12,TRBV28,CASSLGDGFYTF
15,TRBV20-1,CSARVGGANRYGYTF
13,TRBV12-5,CASGLYPLGGYTF
15,TRBV7-9,CASSFRDRATYEQYF
12,TRBV29-1,CSVEDLPGELFF
14,TRBV27,CASSPLLTPYEQYF
15,TRBV5-1,CASSGGDRVYYGYTF
16,TRBV29-1,CSVEFALHMSTDTQYF
13,TRBV19,CASSQQLQETQYF
12,TRBV5-6,CASSRNGYGYTF
15,TRBV7-2,CASSLNLAHRETQYF
16,TRBV20-1,CSASEGKGAYSGGYTF
17,TRBV5-1,CASSLSGGGLSTDTQYF
16,TRBV10-3,CASSDPGGGTGETQYF